The sequence of this T cell receptor beta chain was determined in a study of blood T cell repertoires in COVID-19. At the level of the study: COVID-19 samples, acute and convalescent, were from the United States, Italy and Spain. PBMCs, B-cell-depleted T cells, or T cells were the source of the cDNA or gDNA that made up the material.

Trimming removed 3 bases from V and 0 bases from J; junction bases left unmatched: 5. CDR1 and CDR2 from the germline V gene are SGHRS and YFSETQ. The length of the CDR3 is 16 residues. Original processing methods: Estimation of nucleated cell counts was performed using reference gene primer amplification. Profiling relied on immunoSEQ multiplex PCR, and the TCRdb table lists in-frame clones only, not all of them. V and J calls and clone size are those listed in that table; D and trimming were worked out from the DNA. The sample has about 220,000 clones; about 87% are singletons. Researchers sorted participants into cohorts using their self-reported clinical history.

The chain carries TRBV5-1 and TRBJ2-2, with 7 bases matching TRBD1. The receptor's source is a woman aged 25 to 39 who had recovered from COVID-19. The sequenced sample was PBMCs or T cells enriched from blood (not recorded which). The CDR3 reads CASSWDRIPNTGELFF. In nucleotides, the CDR3 is TGCGCCAGCAGCTGGGACAGAATTCCGAACACCGGGGAGCTGTTTTTT.